The 20 T cell receptor beta chains below come from one sample, sequenced in a study of cytomegalovirus exposure and HLA in healthy donors. The PCR used 60 Vbeta and 13 Jbeta primers. The method was immunoSEQ multiplex PCR; TCRdb's version includes in-frame clones alone and lacks a portion of them. The table has tens of thousands of clones, around 82% seen once. Material for sequencing was PBMCs. All receptors derive from a male donor in good health and CMV-seronegative.

The V and J genes are TRBV27 and TRBJ2-7, with D unclear. The CDR3 is 13 amino acids. Looked up from germline, CDR1 is MNHEY and CDR2 is SMNVEV (reference sequence). Deletions cut 6 bases from V and 2 bases from J, with 11 bases between. The CDR3 region has the DNA TGTGCCAGCAGCCCATGGGCTACCTACGAGCAGTACTTC. This gives the protein CASSPWATYEQYF.

The chain recombines TRBV21-1 with TRBJ1-3; the table's D call, TRBD1, was not checked against the DNA. TRBV21-1 is recorded as a pseudogene. CDR3 length: 18 amino acids. The CDR3 bases are TGTGCCAGCAGCACCCTCCGACAGGCCCCTAGCTCTGGAAACACCATATATTTT. Translating it yields CASSTLRQAPSSGNTIYF.

This clone was seen more than once but under ten times. The chain links TRBV27 to TRBJ2-5; weak D call: TRBD1 (6 bases). There are 13 residues in the CDR3. CDR1 is MNHEY and CDR2 is SMNVEV in the germline V gene (reference sequence). The germline V and J ends were trimmed by 5 bases and 5 bases, with 12 bases remaining between them. This CDR3 reads CASSKQGDETQYF. DNA for the CDR3: TGTGCCAGCAGTAAACAGGGTGACGAGACCCAGTACTTC.

This chain joins TRBV5-1 and TRBJ2-2, with 9 bases fitting TRBD1. The V segment lost 0 bases and the J segment 2 bases; nucleotides outside the gene matches: 5. CDR3 length: 17 amino acids. The germline V gene has CDR1 SGHRS and CDR2 YFSETQ. In DNA form, the CDR3 reads TGCGCCAGCAGCTTGGCAACAGGGGGCGGAAACACCGGGGAGCTGTTTTTT. Translation: CASSLATGGGNTGELFF.

This clone was seen only a few times. The chain is built from TRBV11-2 and TRBJ2-2, with 9 bases aligning to TRBD1. Germline trimming cut 6 bases from V and 6 bases from J; bases unmatched to any gene: 8. CDR1 is SGHAT and CDR2 is FQNNGV in the germline V gene. CDR3 length: 15 amino acids. This chain's CDR3 is CASRAGTGSAGELFF. The CDR3 coding sequence is TGTGCCAGCAGAGCCGGGACAGGGAGCGCCGGGGAGCTGTTTTTT.

The V call is TRBV9, the J call TRBJ2-2, with 8 nucleotides matching TRBD1. Looked up from germline, CDR1 is SGDLS and CDR2 is YYNGEE. CDR3 size: 15 residues. With 2 bases clipped from V and 2 bases from J, the junction kept 2 bases outside the gene matches. CDR3 protein: CASSVTGVNTGELFF. Written as DNA, the CDR3 is TGTGCCAGCAGCGTGACAGGGGTCAACACCGGGGAGCTGTTTTTT. The entire variable domain, with the rest obtained from reference TRBV9 and TRBJ2-2, is as follows: DSGVTQTPKHLITATGQRVTLRCSPRSGDLSVYWYQQSLDQGLQFLIQYYNGEERAKGNILERFSAQQFPDLHSELNLSSLELGDSALYFCASSVTGVNTGELFFGEGSRLTVL.

This chain joins TRBV5-1 and TRBJ1-2; 8 nucleotides match TRBD1. The CDR3 length is 15 residues. V lost 3 bases, J lost 0 bases, and 4 bases stayed unmatched. Germline CDR1 is SGHRS and CDR2 is YFSETQ. The CDR3: CASSYGTGSNYGYTF. CDR3 DNA sequence: TGCGCCAGCAGCTATGGGACAGGTTCTAACTATGGCTACACCTTC.

The V call is TRBV10-2, the J call TRBJ2-7; D is possibly TRBD2 (7 bases). CDR3 length: 15 residues. From germline, CDR1 is WSHSY and CDR2 SAAADI. With 5 bases removed from V and 0 bases from J, the gap between germline ends came to 14 bases. As DNA, the CDR3 is TGCGCCAGCAGTTCCGGCGGGGGCCTCTCCTACGAGCAGTACTTC. Translated: CASSSGGGLSYEQYF.

This clone was recorded once. The gene calls are TRBV6-5 and TRBJ1-2, with a weak D call TRBD1 (6 bases). The V gene lost 5 bases and the J gene lost 7 bases, with 14 bases spanning the gap. The CDR3 covers 13 residues. Germline V gene data show CDR1 as MNHEY and CDR2 as SVGAGI. The CDR3 DNA follows: TGTGCCAGCAGTCTAACAGGGTTCGGTGGCTACACCTTC. Translating it yields CASSLTGFGGYTF.

This clone was counted once. J is TRBJ1-3 and V is TRBV7-2, with 10 bases identical to TRBD1. V dropped 4 bases and J dropped 0; count of bases not matched to a gene: 9. The CDR3 is made up of 18 amino acids. Germline V gives CDR1 SGHTA, CDR2 FQGNSA. The CDR3 loop reads CASSSTSGQGFSGNTIYF. CDR3 in DNA: TGTGCCAGCAGCTCAACATCGGGACAGGGGTTCTCTGGAAACACCATATATTTT.

The V call is TRBV6-6, the J call TRBJ1-4; 7 bases are a match to TRBD1. The V segment lost 6 bases and the J segment 0 bases; nucleotides outside the gene matches: 4. Germline values: CDR1 MNHNY, CDR2 SVGAGI (reference sequence). The CDR3 is 15 amino acids. This CDR3 reads CASSRDRSTNEKLFF. CDR3 nucleotides: TGTGCCAGCAGCCGGGACAGATCAACTAATGAAAAACTGTTTTTT.

The J gene is TRBJ1-6, the V gene TRBV9, with TRBD1 identical over 7 bases. After removal of 4 bases from V and 9 bases from J, the junction contained 10 bases not matched to a gene. This CDR3 region has 15 residues. Germline lookup yields CDR1 SGDLS and CDR2 YYNGEE. Here the CDR3 reads CASSPGTASGSPLHF. In DNA form, the CDR3 reads TGTGCCAGCAGCCCTGGGACAGCTTCTGGTTCACCCCTCCACTTT.

The V gene is TRBV9, the J gene TRBJ2-3, with 12 positions matching TRBD2. With V trimmed by 3 bases and J by 4 bases, 9 bases remained unmatched. Germline V gives CDR1 SGDLS, CDR2 YYNGEE. The CDR3 is 17 amino acids. CDR3 sequence: CASSGLAGDLGADTQYF. The CDR3 nucleotides read TGTGCCAGCAGCGGACTAGCGGGAGATTTGGGCGCAGATACGCAGTATTTT. Drawing the rest from reference TRBV9 and TRBJ2-3, the complete variable domain is DSGVTQTPKHLITATGQRVTLRCSPRSGDLSVYWYQQSLDQGLQFLIQYYNGEERAKGNILERFSAQQFPDLHSELNLSSLELGDSALYFCASSGLAGDLGADTQYFGPGTRLTVL.

This rearrangement joins TRBV4-1 to TRBJ2-3, with TRBD2 identical over 7 bases. Germline values: CDR1 MGHRA, CDR2 YSYEKL. The CDR3 is 17 amino acids. V shed 0 bases, J shed 6 bases, and the junction held 12 bases outside the gene matches. This CDR3 is CASSQDKTSNRLDTQYF. CDR3 nucleotide sequence: TGCGCCAGCAGCCAAGATAAGACTAGCAATCGTCTCGATACGCAGTATTTT.

The CDR3 coding sequence is TGCGCCAGCAGCCGCGGACAGATCTCCTACGAGCAGTACTTC. Protein product: CASSRGQISYEQYF. This sequence joins TRBV5-1 and TRBJ2-5, with D possibly matching TRBD1 (6 bases). With the DNA end fitting TRBJ2-7 better, the J assignment may be wrong. CDR3 length equals 14 residues. In germline, CDR1 is SGHRS, CDR2 YFSETQ.

The chain links TRBV7-9 to TRBJ2-4; D perhaps matches TRBD1 (5 bases). This CDR3 is 14 amino acids long. Per the germline V gene, CDR1 is SEHNR and CDR2 is FQNEAQ (reference sequence). The V gene lost 5 bases and the J gene lost 3 bases, with 11 bases spanning the gap. The CDR3 nucleotides read TGTGCCAGCAGCCTCAGGGTGGTCAAAAACATTCAGTACTTC. This sequence encodes CASSLRVVKNIQYF.

This clone was found a few times. The V gene is TRBV7-9, the J gene TRBJ2-2, with a tentative D call TRBD2 (5 bases). Germline V gene lookup returns CDR1 SEHNR and CDR2 FQNEAQ (reference sequence). The CDR3 totals 12 residues. V was shortened by 1 base and J by 10 bases, with 7 bases between the two germline ends. DNA for the CDR3: TGTGCCAGCAGCTTAGTCGGGGTGGAGCTGTTTTTT. Translating gives CASSLVGVELFF.

V is TRBV27 and J is TRBJ2-7, with TRBD2 matching over 10 bases. This CDR3 comprises 14 residues. Per the germline V gene, CDR1 is MNHEY and CDR2 is SMNVEV (reference sequence). Trimming took 5 bases from V and 4 from J; bases not matched to a gene: 5. The DNA for the CDR3 is TGTGCCAGCAGTACACTAGCGGGGTTATACGAGCAGTACTTC. It translates to CASSTLAGLYEQYF.

This chain links TRBV19 with TRBJ2-3; 15 bases map to TRBD2. There are 17 residues in the CDR3. V lost 3 bases, J lost 2 bases, and 3 bases stayed unmatched. CDR1 is LNHDA, CDR2 SQIVND, per germline (reference sequence). The CDR3 DNA is TGTGCCAGTAGTATCCGGACTAGCGGGAGGGTCACAGATACGCAGTATTTT. Protein product: CASSIRTSGRVTDTQYF.

In its sample, this clone ranks as medium-sized. The chain carries TRBV15 and TRBJ1-4; 7 bases fit TRBD1. V was pared by 0 bases and J by 8 bases, with 6 bases of the junction left unmatched. Germline V gene sequence: CDR1 LNHNV, CDR2 YYDKDF (reference sequence). CDR3 length: 15 residues. CDR3 sequence: CATSREQGVKEKLFF. CDR3 bases: TGTGCCACCAGCAGAGAGCAGGGGGTTAAGGAAAAACTGTTTTTT.